This T cell receptor beta chain was obtained from a study of cytotoxic CD8 clonotypes in ibrutinib-treated CLL. Study context: Patients attained approximately 25 partial and 2 complete responses; at median roughly 73 months, about 14 remained remitted while about twelve progressed.

As for this clone: What it recognizes is unknown.

This CDR3 contains 15 residues. V was cut by 2 bases and J by 1 base, with 6 bases left in between. Germline-derived CDR1 and CDR2 are KGHSH and LQKENI. Whole-study results and caveats: Public clonotypes proved infrequent, and on treatment they shrank or remained steady. Clonality was higher at ibrutinib response and returned toward baseline at progression.

TCRdb's table, derived via immunoSEQ multiplex PCR, lists solely in-frame clones and lacks some. Seen here are 150,000 or so clones, around 77% observed once, and the top ten hold around 30%. This TCR was recovered from a human donor with chronic lymphocytic leukemia. The specimen was PBMCs, collected after 12 months of ibrutinib treatment. The V and J genes are TRBV18 and TRBJ2-6, with D unresolved. As DNA, the CDR3 is TGTGCCAGCTCACCAGTGATATCTGGGGCCAACGTCCTGACTTTC. Its translation is CASSPVISGANVLTF.